The 28 T cell receptor beta chains presented below share a single source sample, sequenced in a study of CD8+CD57+ T cells in acquired aplastic anemia. Profiling of TCR beta VDJ combinations and CDR3 sequences used genomic DNA as template. In TCRdb, the reads were re-called with MiXCR into one record per CDR3 protein. The sample lists a few hundred thousand distinct CDR3 sequences, over 40% seen once, with less than 20% in the top ten. Patients chosen for sequencing had shown CD8+CD57+ cell expansion by flow cytometry. Material: sorted CD4+, CD8+, or CD8+CD57+ T cells (not recorded which) from PBMCs. Source of these receptors: a human donor with aplastic anemia.

This chain joins TRBV20-1 and TRBJ2-2, with 10 positions matching TRBD2. Per germline, CDR1 DFQATT and CDR2 SNEGSKA (reference sequence). After removal of 2 bases from V and 2 bases from J, the junction contained 8 bases not matched to a gene. This CDR3 region has 17 residues. CDR3 in DNA: TGCAGTGCTAGAACATCTAGCGGGGGATACAACACCGGGGAGCTGTTTTTT. It specifies CSARTSSGGYNTGELFF.

Ten or more counts support this clonotype. The V and J genes are TRBV20-1 and TRBJ1-5, with unresolved D. Germline lookup yields CDR1 DFQATT and CDR2 SNEGSKA (reference sequence). The V end lost 0 bases, the J end lost 4 bases, and 7 bases lay between the germline ends. The CDR3 loop spans 13 amino acids. CDR3 amino acids: CSARDPGNQPQHF. As DNA, the CDR3 is TGCAGTGCTAGAGATCCAGGTAATCAGCCCCAGCATTTT.

This clonotype was seen repeatedly, ten times or more. This chain connects TRBV5-8 to TRBJ1-4; D is unclear. Germline V gene sequence: CDR1 SGHTS, CDR2 YDEGEE. The CDR3 has 12 residues. Trimming cost V 4 bases and J 5 bases, with 6 bases left between them. In DNA form, the CDR3 reads TGTGCCAGCAGCCTAAAGAATGAAAAACTGTTTTTT. This translates into CASSLKNEKLFF.

This clonotype was seen at least ten times. The chain joins TRBV5-1 to TRBJ1-4; a weak D match, TRBD1 (6 bases). Between the trimmed V and J ends, which lost 4 bases and 6 bases, there was a span of 10 bases. CDR3 length equals 13 residues. CDR1 and CDR2 (germline): SGHRS, YFSETQ. The CDR3 region has the DNA TGCGCCAGCAGCGAGGGGGTGGATGAAAAACTGTTTTTT. Translation: CASSEGVDEKLFF. Looking up the rest from reference TRBV5-1 and TRBJ1-4 gives the full variable domain: KAGVTQTPRYLIKTRGQQVTLSCSPISGHRSVSWYQQTPGQGLQFLFEYFSETQRNKGNFPGRFSGRQFSNSRSEMNVSTLELGDSALYLCASSEGVDEKLFFGSGTQLSVL.

The V gene is TRBV19, the J gene TRBJ1-2, with D uncertain. V was cut by 4 bases and J by 6 bases, with 15 bases left in between. This CDR3 has 14 amino acids. Germline V CDR1 and CDR2: LNHDA, SQIVND (reference sequence). The CDR3 loop is CASSSNPGRDGYTF. CDR3 in DNA: TGTGCCAGTAGTAGCAATCCGGGAAGGGATGGCTACACCTTC.

The CDR3 DNA follows: TGTGCCAGCAGCTTAGGGCCAGGGGGCGGGGGGGCCACAGATACGCAGTATTTT. Its translation is CASSLGPGGGGATDTQYF. The chain joins TRBV5-4 to TRBJ2-3; a weak D match, TRBD2 (9 bases). Germline V gene sequence: CDR1 SGHNT, CDR2 YYREEE (reference sequence). The CDR3 runs 18 residues. V lost 2 bases and J 2 bases, leaving 21 bases between the germline ends.

This clonotype was seen a single time. The chain has TRBV20-1 and TRBJ2-3; 8 bases match TRBD1. Germline CDR1 is DFQATT and CDR2 is SNEGSKA (reference sequence). This CDR3 has 15 residues. Trimming cost V 3 bases and J 1 base; bases outside gene matches: 6. The CDR3, as DNA: TGCAGTGCTAGCTGGTTGACAGGGGGCACAGATACGCAGTATTTT. This encodes CSASWLTGGTDTQYF.

The chain has TRBV28 and TRBJ1-4; 8 bases align to TRBD1. CDR1 is MDHEN, CDR2 SYDVKM, per germline. The CDR3 consists of 14 residues. V was clipped by 5 bases and J by 6 bases; unmatched bases: 5. CDR3 DNA sequence: TGTGCCAGCAGTGGGGACAGGTACGATGAAAAACTGTTTTTT. This sequence encodes CASSGDRYDEKLFF.

This clonotype showed up many times. V usage is TRBV19 and J usage is TRBJ2-7, with TRBD1 identical over 8 bases. This CDR3 has 14 residues. The ends lost 4 bases at V and 3 bases at J; junction bases unmatched: 5. Looked up from germline, CDR1 is LNHDA and CDR2 is SQIVND (reference sequence). In DNA, the CDR3 is TGTGCCAGTAGTAATCTTGGGACAGGCTACGAGCAGTACTTC. Encoded protein: CASSNLGTGYEQYF.

This clonotype was counted once. The genes are TRBV7-3 and TRBJ2-7; 9 nucleotides line up with TRBD2. After removal of 2 bases from V and 5 bases from J, the junction contained 7 bases not matched to a gene. Germline V gene lookup returns CDR1 SGHTA and CDR2 FQGTGA. This CDR3 contains 15 residues. Here the CDR3 DNA reads TGTGCCAGCAGCTTAGGGCTCGGACTAGCGAACGAGCAGTACTTC. Its protein product is CASSLGLGLANEQYF.

The chain joins TRBV24-1 to TRBJ2-1, with a weak D call TRBD1 (6 bases). This CDR3 is built from 14 residues. Germline lookup yields CDR1 KGHDR and CDR2 SFDVKD. Trimming pared 5 bases from V and 7 bases from J, leaving 14 bases between. The CDR3 region is CATSGQDRQNEQFF. The DNA for the CDR3 is TGTGCCACCAGTGGACAGGATAGGCAGAATGAGCAGTTCTTC.

This clonotype came up many times. The chain uses TRBV2 and TRBJ2-7, with 7 bases identical to TRBD2. The V gene end was trimmed by 4 bases and the J gene end by 2 bases; junction bases not matched to a gene: 8. This CDR3 spans 15 amino acids. CDR1 is SNHLY, CDR2 FYNNEI, per germline. The CDR3 DNA sequence: TGTGCCAGCAGTGGGGGGGGGACCGCGACCTACGAGCAGTACTTC. Its protein is CASSGGGTATYEQYF.

The V and J genes are TRBV5-1 and TRBJ2-7; tentative D call: TRBD2 (6 bases). Germline CDR1 is SGHRS and CDR2 is YFSETQ. CDR3 length equals 13 residues. V shed 4 bases and J shed 3 bases, with 11 bases lying between them. As DNA, the CDR3 is TGCGCCAGCAGCCGGGGGAATGGCTACGAGCAGTACTTC. Protein: CASSRGNGYEQYF.

There are a few counts of this clonotype. The chain combines TRBV29-1 with TRBJ2-1; D gene ambiguous. The germline V gene has CDR1 SQVTM and CDR2 ANQGSEA. Between the trimmed V and J ends, which lost 0 bases and 12 bases, there was a span of 12 bases. This CDR3 is 12 amino acids long. The CDR3, as DNA: TGCAGCGTTGAAGATCAATCTGACGGGCAGTTCTTC. This translates into CSVEDQSDGQFF.

The chain employs TRBV11-2 and TRBJ2-2; D is ambiguous. Germline V gene data show CDR1 as SGHAT and CDR2 as FQNNGV. This CDR3 region has 12 residues. The V end lost 4 bases, the J end lost 7 bases, and 7 bases lay between the germline ends. This CDR3 is CASSYEDGELFF. The DNA for the CDR3 is TGTGCCAGCAGCTATGAGGACGGGGAGCTGTTTTTT. Full variable domain (missing parts from reference TRBV11-2 and TRBJ2-2): EAGVAQSPRYKIIEKRQSVAFWCNPISGHATLYWYQQILGQGPKLLIQFQNNGVVDDSQLPKDRFSAERLKGVDSTLKIQPAKLEDSAVYLCASSYEDGELFFGEGSRLTVL.

The chain carries TRBV15 and TRBJ2-7; TRBD2 aligns across 9 bases. The CDR3 runs 15 residues. Germline-derived CDR1 and CDR2 are LNHNV and YYDKDF (reference sequence). The junction had 4 bases not matched to a gene; V was cut back by 3 bases and J by 1 base. The CDR3 DNA reads as TGTGCCACCAGCAGTCCCCTAGCGGGGTCCTACGAGCAGTACTTC. As protein: CATSSPLAGSYEQYF.

This clonotype has at least ten counts. The chain is built from TRBV2 and TRBJ1-2; D gene ambiguous. Germline V lookup: CDR1 SNHLY, CDR2 FYNNEI. The CDR3 covers 14 residues. Trimming left V 3 bases short and J 1 base short, with 9 bases between. DNA of the CDR3: TGTGCCAGCAGTGAGGTTTCCGGTAACTATGGCTACACCTTC. Its protein is CASSEVSGNYGYTF.

This clonotype was seen at least ten times. The chain combines TRBV20-1 with TRBJ2-1; 7 bases map to TRBD2. The length of the CDR3 is 18 residues. The trim removed 2 bases at V and 0 bases at J, leaving 13 bases unmatched. From germline, CDR1 is DFQATT and CDR2 SNEGSKA (reference sequence). CDR3 nucleotides: TGCAGTGCTAGAACGTCGGCGGGGCGGGGGAGCTCCTACAATGAGCAGTTCTTC. It translates to CSARTSAGRGSSYNEQFF.

At least ten counts were recorded for this clonotype. This chain connects TRBV6-1 to TRBJ1-6; no clear D gene. Trimming left V 3 bases short and J 7 bases short, with 1 base between. The CDR3 sequence is 11 residues long. Germline V CDR1 and CDR2: MNHNS, SASEGT. Here the CDR3 DNA reads TGTGCCAGCAGTGAGAATTCACCCCTCCACTTT. Translating it yields CASSENSPLHF.

V is TRBV7-2 and J is TRBJ1-2; 8 bases map to TRBD1. In germline, CDR1 is SGHTA, CDR2 FQGNSA. The ends lost 8 bases at V and 4 bases at J; junction bases unmatched: 9. The CDR3 has 14 residues. The chain's CDR3 is CASQSLQGAYGYTF. The CDR3 region has the DNA TGTGCCAGCCAATCACTTCAGGGGGCCTATGGCTACACCTTC.

The rearrangement uses TRBV2 and TRBJ1-2, with unresolved D. The CDR3 sequence is 15 residues long. Trimming removed 8 bases from V and 1 base from J, with 17 bases in between. CDR1 is SNHLY, CDR2 FYNNEI, per germline. The CDR3 DNA reads as TGTGCCAGCTCGGGTCCGACTGCCCTTAACTATGGCTACACCTTC. Translation gives CASSGPTALNYGYTF.

The chain links TRBV19 to TRBJ2-7, with a possible D match to TRBD1 (6 bases). Germline V CDR1 and CDR2: LNHDA, SQIVND (reference sequence). The CDR3 has 13 amino acids. Trimming stripped 6 bases from V and 3 bases from J, with 12 bases between. Here the CDR3 reads CASSDRPNYEQYF. The CDR3 nucleotides are TGTGCCAGTAGCGACAGGCCGAACTACGAGCAGTACTTC.

This chain connects TRBV28 to TRBJ2-5; tentative D call: TRBD1 (5 bases). The J call may be wrong; the DNA end is better matched by TRBJ2-7. CDR3 length: 13 amino acids. Germline CDR1 and CDR2: MDHEN and SYDVKM. The CDR3 DNA reads as TGTGCCAGCAGTTTCCCAGGGATGGGCGAGCAGTACTTC. This gives the protein CASSFPGMGEQYF.

The rearrangement joins TRBV24-1 to TRBJ2-1; no clear D gene. With 0 bases removed from V and 0 bases from J, the gap between germline ends came to 8 bases. Germline V gene lookup returns CDR1 KGHDR and CDR2 SFDVKD. The CDR3 contains 16 residues. In DNA form, the CDR3 reads TGTGCCACCAGTGATTTGGGGTCTAGCTCCTACAATGAGCAGTTCTTC. Protein product: CATSDLGSSSYNEQFF.

At least ten counts were recorded for this clonotype. The chain carries TRBV7-9 and TRBJ2-3; D ambiguous. The CDR3 runs to 14 residues. Trimming shortened V by 5 bases and J by 3 bases, and 12 bases separated the two germline ends. Per germline, CDR1 SEHNR and CDR2 FQNEAQ (reference sequence). In DNA form, the CDR3 reads TGTGCCAGCAGCCCCTCTTTAGGGACAGATACGCAGTATTTT. It translates to CASSPSLGTDTQYF.

This clonotype was seen many times. The V and J genes are TRBV3-1 and TRBJ2-3, with D possibly TRBD2 on 5 matching bases. This CDR3 comprises 16 residues. Germline CDR1 and CDR2: LGHDT and YNNKEL (reference sequence). The V gene lost 4 bases and the J gene lost 2 bases, with 16 bases spanning the gap. CDR3 region: CASSRGRATTTDTQYF. The CDR3 DNA reads TGTGCCAGCAGCCGAGGGCGGGCCACCACCACAGATACGCAGTATTTT.

This clonotype was recorded at least ten times. This chain joins TRBV5-1 and TRBJ2-2; no firm D call. The CDR3 extends over 12 amino acids. V was cut by 6 bases and J by 2 bases, with 5 bases left in between. Germline V gene data show CDR1 as SGHRS and CDR2 as YFSETQ. The CDR3 is CASMGNTGELFF. The DNA for the CDR3 is TGCGCCAGCATGGGAAACACCGGGGAGCTGTTTTTT.

The chain employs TRBV7-3 and TRBJ1-4; D uncertain. The CDR3 contains 15 residues. In germline, CDR1 is SGHTA, CDR2 FQGTGA. The ends were cut back, 5 bases at V and 5 bases at J, with 15 bases in the middle. The CDR3 bases are TGTGCCAGCAGCGCGCTGGCGGCTGCAAATGAAAAACTGTTTTTT. As protein: CASSALAAANEKLFF.